This T cell receptor beta chain was recovered during a study of human T cells and chemical hapten exposure. In the study overall: 2% DPC applied to an approximately 2 cm by approximately 2 cm arm area sensitized donors. General study points: There were significantly more large CDR3 similarity clusters among expanded TCRs than among controls.

MiXCR was run by TCRdb on the RACE reads, yielding one entry per CDR3 protein. The sample records 330,000 or so distinct CDR3 sequences, about 6.9% being singletons. This clonotype was seen at least ten times. Its specificity is not known. The time point here: patch test 2, 6 weeks after DPC sensitization. Noted treatment: therapeutic diphenylcyclopropenone sensitization with weekly scalp DPC. The CDR3 is made up of 15 amino acids. Losses at the gene ends were 7 bases for V and 7 bases for J; bases not matched to a gene: 10. Germline CDR1 and CDR2: MNHEY and SVGEGT. The starting material was whole blood, obtained in connection with sensitization to the hapten diphenylcyclopropenone (DPC). The origin of this receptor is a woman under 30 with alopecia areata. Some clones in this sample may be carry-over from other donors' samples. This chain links TRBV6-2 or TRBV6-3 with TRBJ1-6, with 7 bases matching TRBD1. CDR3 nucleotides: TGTGCCAGCACCGCCGACAGGGCGGGAAATTCACCCCTCCACTTT. As protein: CASTADRAGNSPLHF.